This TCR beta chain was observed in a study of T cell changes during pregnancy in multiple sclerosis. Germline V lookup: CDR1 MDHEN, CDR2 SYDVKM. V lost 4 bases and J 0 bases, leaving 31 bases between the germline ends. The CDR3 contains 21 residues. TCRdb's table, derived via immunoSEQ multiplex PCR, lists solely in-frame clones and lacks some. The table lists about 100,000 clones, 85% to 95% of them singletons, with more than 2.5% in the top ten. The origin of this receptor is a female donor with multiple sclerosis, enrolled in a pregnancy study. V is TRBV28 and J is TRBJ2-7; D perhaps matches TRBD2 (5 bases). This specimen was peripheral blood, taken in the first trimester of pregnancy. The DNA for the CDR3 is TGTGCCAGCAGTTCCGACACGGCAACCCGACTAACTCGTTACATCTCCTACGAGCAGTACTTC. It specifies CASSSDTATRLTRYISYEQYF.